The 6 T cell receptor beta chains listed next were all sequenced from one sample in a study of CD8 T cells in ankylosing spondylitis. Study results and limitations: Made up of about eight highly homologous variants, a TCR beta motif appeared characteristic of ankylosing spondylitis blood.

Antigens of these TCRs are unknown. TCRdb reprocessed the 5' RACE reads with MiXCR, giving one entry per CDR3 protein. The sample lists fewer than 400,000 distinct CDR3 sequences, less than 9.5% occurring once. Sequencing was performed on blood, either unsorted or a sorted T cell fraction (not recorded which). The receptors originated from a male donor with ankylosing spondylitis.

The chain is built from TRBV7-3 and TRBJ1-2, with D hard to call. Trimming shortened V by 5 bases and J by 4 bases, and 20 bases separated the two germline ends. The CDR3 has 16 residues. Per the germline V gene, CDR1 is SGHTA and CDR2 is FQGTGA. The CDR3 loop is CASSLYAIDRVYGYTF. The CDR3 coding sequence is TGTGCCAGCAGCCTTTACGCCATAGACCGGGTCTATGGCTACACCTTC.

This clonotype was found a few times. The chain combines TRBV12-3 or TRBV12-4 with TRBJ1-1; D gene unclear. Trimming took off 6 bases at V and 0 bases at J, with 14 bases between the two ends. The CDR3 runs to 15 residues. The chain's CDR3 is CASRTSGRLNTEAFF. The DNA of the CDR3 is TGTGCCAGCAGGACAAGTGGAAGATTGAACACTGAAGCTTTCTTT.

This clonotype was counted many times. V gene TRBV5-1 combines with J gene TRBJ2-1; 12 nucleotides agree with TRBD2. Trimming cost V 4 bases and J 10 bases; bases outside gene matches: 6. The CDR3 sequence is 14 residues long. CDR1 is SGHRS, CDR2 YFSETQ, per germline. CDR3 sequence: CASSVTSGSQEQFF. For the CDR3, the DNA is TGCGCCAGCAGCGTGACTAGCGGGAGTCAAGAGCAGTTCTTC.

This chain connects TRBV10-3 to TRBJ2-3; the D gene is possibly TRBD2 (6 bases). This CDR3 has 14 residues. V shed 6 bases and J shed 6 bases, with 16 bases lying between them. Germline V gives CDR1 ENHRY, CDR2 SYGVKD. The CDR3 bases are TGTGCCATCAGATATGGGTTCCGGGGGGATACGCAGTATTTT. Its protein is CAIRYGFRGDTQYF.

The chain employs TRBV6-2 or TRBV6-3 and TRBJ2-2; 8 bases fit TRBD2. The germline V gene encodes CDR1 MNHEY and CDR2 SVGEGT. The CDR3 is 18 residues long. V shed 2 bases and J 3 bases; nucleotides not matched to a gene: 11. CDR3 loop: CASSYPGISGVDTGELFF. The DNA for the CDR3 is TGTGCCAGCAGTTACCCGGGGATTAGCGGGGTCGACACCGGGGAGCTGTTTTTT.

This clonotype has more than one count but fewer than ten. The J gene is TRBJ1-4, the V gene TRBV5-1, with TRBD1 as a possible D gene (5 bases). The germline V and J ends were trimmed by 4 bases and 0 bases, with 13 bases remaining between them. CDR3 length: 16 amino acids. Germline lookup yields CDR1 SGHRS and CDR2 YFSETQ. CDR3 sequence (DNA): TGCGCCAGCAGCACGACAGCGGATTCAACTAATGAAAAACTGTTTTTT. It yields the protein CASSTTADSTNEKLFF.